The clone carrying this T cell receptor beta chain was observed many times. The data were obtained in a study of T-cell reconstitution after alpha-beta-depleted transplantation in children. For TCRbeta, the library was prepared with unique molecular identifiers. Each CDR3 protein is one row after TCRdb ran MiXCR on the PCR reads. The sample contains 70,000 to 95,000 distinct CDR3 sequences, 9.5% to 15% of which appear only once. From germline, CDR1 is MNHEY and CDR2 SMNVEV (reference sequence). The ends were cut back, 8 bases at V and 1 base at J, with 15 bases in the middle. CDR3 length equals 15 residues.

This specimen consisted of PBMCs from the stem cell graft donor, obtained from the stem cell graft. This TCR was recovered from a human donor who donated a stem cell graft to a child with inherited bone marrow failure. The rearrangement joins TRBV27 to TRBJ1-5; perhaps TRBD1 as D (6 bases). The CDR3 DNA is TGTGCCAGCTCCGGGGGGGCAGGGAGCAATCAGCCCCAGCATTTT. Translated, it gives CASSGGAGSNQPQHF.